This T cell receptor beta chain was sequenced during a study of blood T cell repertoires in COVID-19. Across the whole study: Sites in the United States, Italy and Spain provided acute and convalescent COVID-19 samples. T cells, B-cell-depleted T cells, or PBMCs supplied cDNA or gDNA.

Original handling: The assay estimated nucleated cells by amplifying reference gene primers. TCRdb's table, derived via immunoSEQ multiplex PCR, lists solely in-frame clones and lacks some. The V and J calls and clone size come from that table; D and trimming were worked out from the DNA. This table has tens of thousands of clones, 70% to 85% appearing once. Per germline, CDR1 SQVTM and CDR2 ANQGSEA. This CDR3 has 14 amino acids. With 7 bases clipped from V and 0 bases from J, the junction kept 7 bases outside the gene matches. The V gene is TRBV29-1, the J gene TRBJ1-1, with 8 bases fitting TRBD1. This clonotype was sampled from a woman aged 60-75 years with acute or convalescent COVID-19. Material: peripheral blood. The CDR3 DNA reads TGCAGCGCTCGGACAGGGAGAATGAACACTGAAGCTTTCTTT. Translated, it gives CSARTGRMNTEAFF.